This TCR beta chain was sequenced for a study of identical twins. Study outcomes and limitations: A lower insertion count was a feature of abundant cord blood beta clonotypes, with no such feature in memory repertoires. Invariant MAIT and iNKT cells could partly confound zero-insertion analyses. Conclusions were drawn cross-sectionally by statistical analysis, without following the same donors.

Template switching added a universal primer site, and cDNA bore unique molecular identifiers. TCRdb itself ran the 5' RACE reads through MiXCR, one entry per CDR3 protein. Here the sample spans about 530,000 distinct CDR3 sequences, around 15% being singletons. Only a few counts were recorded for this clonotype. Its antigen is undetermined. This sample was also put to use in a study of yellow fever vaccine responses in identical twins.

The clonotype was recovered from a young woman in good health. Specimen: CD4+ T cells sorted from blood.

CDR3 coding DNA: TGTGCCAGCAGTGCCTTAGGGACAGGTAGTAATGAGCAGTTCTTC. Its protein product is CASSALGTGSNEQFF. The chain combines TRBV2 with TRBJ2-1; TRBD1 aligns across 8 bases. Per the germline V gene, CDR1 is SNHLY and CDR2 is FYNNEI. The CDR3 sequence is 15 residues long. V was clipped by 4 bases and J by 7 bases; unmatched bases: 9.